Each of the 13 T cell receptor beta chains below was sequenced from the same sample in a study of regulatory T cells in long-lasting Graves disease. The time point is: newly diagnosed GD, antithyroid drugs for less than 3 months. PBMC-derived RNA was used for the TCR library. To make TCR beta libraries, researchers used iRepertoire HTBI primers and Arm-PCR of CDR3 regions. TCRdb redid the calling of the multiplex PCR reads with MiXCR, one entry per CDR3 protein. The data show some 220,000 distinct CDR3 sequences, approximately 18% seen once. These same records also appear under a second study, on T cells in Graves' hyperthyroidism and ophthalmopathy.

The sample consisted of peripheral blood mononuclear cells (PBMCs), taken at new diagnosis, from a patient treated with antithyroid drugs. Every receptor here comes from a woman in her 30s with Graves disease.

This clonotype showed up just a few times. CDR3 in DNA: TGTGCCAGCTCACCTGACAGAAGTGGAAACACCATATATTTT. Translating it yields CASSPDRSGNTIYF. This chain uses TRBV18 with TRBJ1-3, with D perhaps matching TRBD1 (5 bases). The CDR3 contains 14 residues. V was cut by 3 bases and J by 3 bases, with 9 bases left in between. The germline CDR1 and CDR2 sequences are KGHSH and LQKENI. Filled out from reference TRBV18 and TRBJ1-3, the complete variable domain reads NAGVMQNPRHLVRRRGQEARLRCSPMKGHSHVYWYRQLPEEGLKFMVYLQKENIIDESGMPKERFSAEFPKEGPSILRIQQVVRGDSAAYFCASSPDRSGNTIYFGEGSWLTVV.

This clonotype was recorded at least ten times. The chain combines TRBV7-6 with TRBJ2-1; perhaps TRBD2 as D (6 bases). Trimming stripped 4 bases from V and 10 bases from J, with 8 bases between. The germline gives CDR1 SGHVS, CDR2 FNYEAQ. The CDR3 has 11 amino acids. The CDR3 nucleotides are TGTGCCAGCAGCTCTCTAGCGGAGCAGTTCTTC. Encoded protein: CASSSLAEQFF.

At least ten counts were recorded for this clonotype. This chain joins TRBV7-9 and TRBJ2-7; D is unclear. Trimming pared 1 base from V and 5 bases from J, leaving 6 bases between. The CDR3 totals 12 residues. The germline V gene has CDR1 SEHNR and CDR2 FQNEAQ (reference sequence). Written as DNA, the CDR3 is TGTGCCAGCAGCTTAGGTTTCAACGAGCAGTACTTC. It is translated as CASSLGFNEQYF.

This clonotype was seen ten or more times. The CDR3 loop is CASTRMDGTEAFF. CDR3 bases: TGTGCCAGTACTAGAATGGACGGCACTGAAGCTTTCTTT. This chain joins TRBV19 and TRBJ1-1; D not certain. Looked up from germline, CDR1 is LNHDA and CDR2 is SQIVND (reference sequence). This CDR3 has 13 amino acids. Trimming pared 7 bases from V and 4 bases from J, leaving 13 bases between.

This clonotype was found many times. The V call is TRBV28, the J call TRBJ1-2; D gene ambiguous. V lost 3 bases and J 2 bases, leaving 13 bases between the germline ends. CDR1 is MDHEN, CDR2 SYDVKM, per germline. The CDR3 spans 15 residues. The DNA of the CDR3 is TGTGCCAGCAGTTTTTACCTAGGGCTAAACTATGGCTACACCTTC. Translating gives CASSFYLGLNYGYTF.

This clonotype has ten or more counts. V gene TRBV6-1 combines with J gene TRBJ2-7, with 7 bases lining up with TRBD1. V lost 5 bases to trimming and J lost 5 bases; unmatched junction nucleotides: 21. CDR1 is MNHNS, CDR2 SASEGT, per germline. The length of the CDR3 is 18 residues. CDR3 sequence reads: CASSPELSRTQGVNEQYF. The CDR3 coding sequence is TGTGCCAGCAGTCCGGAACTCTCAAGGACGCAGGGGGTTAACGAGCAGTACTTC.

This clonotype was observed at least ten times. The rearrangement links TRBV12-3 or TRBV12-4 to TRBJ1-1; D not resolved. The CDR3 sequence is 13 residues long. V dropped 4 bases and J dropped 3 bases, with 9 bases sitting between them. CDR3 coding DNA: TGTGCCAGCAGTTCAACGGGGTACACTGAAGCTTTCTTT. It translates to CASSSTGYTEAFF.

This clonotype showed up just a few times. Since no conserved phenylalanine or tryptophan closes the CDR3, a read error is the likely cause. This chain uses TRBV14 with TRBJ1-2, with 10 nucleotides matching TRBD1. This CDR3 has 15 amino acids. Germline V gives CDR1 SGHDN, CDR2 FVKESK. J was trimmed by 7 bases and V by 1 base; bases with no gene match: 6. The CDR3 DNA is TGTGCCAGCAGCCAAGCCGGGACAGGGGCCTCTGGCTACACCCTC. This gives the protein CASSQAGTGASGYTL.

This clonotype turned up a few times. The chain is built from TRBV28 and TRBJ2-7, with 9 bases matching TRBD1. The length of the CDR3 is 14 residues. V was clipped by 1 base and J by 7 bases; unmatched bases: 5. Germline V gene lookup returns CDR1 MDHEN and CDR2 SYDVKM. CDR3 bases: TGTGCCAGCAGTTTATTACAGGGGGCGAGGGAGCAGTACTTC. Amino acid sequence: CASSLLQGAREQYF.

This clonotype was recorded at least ten times. The chain combines TRBV18 with TRBJ1-3, with D hard to call. This CDR3 comprises 14 residues. V shed 2 bases and J shed 4 bases, with 9 bases lying between them. Per the germline V gene, CDR1 is KGHSH and CDR2 is LQKENI. The CDR3 DNA sequence: TGTGCCAGCTCACCAGGTGTACGAGGAAACACCATATATTTT. Encoded protein: CASSPGVRGNTIYF.

This clonotype was recorded many times. The gene calls are TRBV12-3 or TRBV12-4 and TRBJ2-2, with 11 bases identical to TRBD1. Trimming cost V 3 bases and J 7 bases; bases outside gene matches: 13. This CDR3 spans 18 amino acids. The CDR3 is CASSFEIMGTGGNGELFF. The DNA of the CDR3 is TGTGCCAGCAGTTTTGAAATTATGGGGACAGGGGGGAACGGGGAGCTGTTTTTT.

This clonotype was counted at least ten times. V is TRBV27 and J is TRBJ2-7; D possibly corresponds to TRBD1 (5 bases). There are 14 residues in the CDR3. V was pared by 6 bases and J by 6 bases, with 18 bases between. Germline V CDR1 and CDR2: MNHEY, SMNVEV (reference sequence). This CDR3 is CASRTLEQVSEQYF. CDR3 coding DNA: TGTGCCAGCAGAACCTTGGAACAGGTCTCCGAGCAGTACTTC.

By share, this clonotype counts as medium-sized. The chain recombines TRBV27 with TRBJ2-7; 8 nucleotides align to TRBD1. The V segment lost 6 bases and the J segment 2 bases; nucleotides outside the gene matches: 6. Germline V gene lookup returns CDR1 MNHEY and CDR2 SMNVEV (reference sequence). CDR3 length: 14 amino acids. The CDR3 spells CASSGQGSAYEQYF. CDR3 sequence (DNA): TGTGCCAGCAGCGGACAGGGTAGCGCCTACGAGCAGTACTTC.